This T cell receptor (beta chain) was recovered during a study of OX40 agonist ivuxolimab in advanced cancers. Study in general: With ivuxolimab, an agonistic anti-OX40 (CD134) antibody, patients were treated. Study observations and caveats: The average count of expanded clones was higher among CD8+ T cells than among CD4+. Certain nonresponders likewise exhibited a low normalized T-cell clonal expansion.

The CDR3 totals 16 residues. Exclusion of a patient followed from autoimmune disease history or systemic immunosuppression. TCRdb keeps only in-frame clones here, not all; method: immunoSEQ multiplex PCR. The table shows 65,000 to 70,000 clones, with about four fifths occurring only once. In regard to this clone: The antigen is undetermined.

This receptor was taken from an adult with an advanced solid tumor such as melanoma, head and neck, liver or kidney cancer. J is TRBJ1-4 and V is TRBV21-1; no DNA check was done on the table's D call, TRBD1. TRBV21-1 is a pseudogene segment. Sequenced material: CD4+ or CD8+ T cells sorted from blood, taken in a trial of the OX40 agonist ivuxolimab. The CDR3 region has the DNA TGTGCCAGCAGCAAAAACACAGGGGGCTATGATGAAAAACTGTTTTTT. It is translated as CASSKNTGGYDEKLFF.